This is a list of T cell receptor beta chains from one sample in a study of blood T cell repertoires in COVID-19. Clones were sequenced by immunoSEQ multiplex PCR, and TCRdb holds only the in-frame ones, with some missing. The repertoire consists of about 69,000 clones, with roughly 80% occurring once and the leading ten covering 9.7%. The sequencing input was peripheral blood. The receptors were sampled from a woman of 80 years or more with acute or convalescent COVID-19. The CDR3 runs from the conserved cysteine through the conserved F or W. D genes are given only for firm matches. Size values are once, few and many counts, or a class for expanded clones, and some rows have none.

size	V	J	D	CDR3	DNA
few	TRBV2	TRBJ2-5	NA	CASSLNQQGTKQTQYF	TGTGCCAGCAGTTTAAACCAACAGGGAACGAAACAGACCCAGTACTTC
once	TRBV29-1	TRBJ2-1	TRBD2	CSVAVAGGVNEQFF	TGCAGCGTTGCCGTAGCGGGGGGGGTCAATGAGCAGTTCTTC
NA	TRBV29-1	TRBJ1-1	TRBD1	CSVLTGMVDTEAFF	TGCAGCGTGTTGACAGGGATGGTGGACACTGAAGCTTTCTTT
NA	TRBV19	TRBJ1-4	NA	CASSITGATNEKLFF	TGTGCCAGTAGTATCACAGGTGCAACTAATGAAAAACTGTTTTTT
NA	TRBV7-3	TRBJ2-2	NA	CASSTQRTGELFF	TGTGCCAGCAGCACCCAGAGGACCGGGGAGCTGTTTTTT
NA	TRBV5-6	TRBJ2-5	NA	CASSFRRGPGETQYF	TGTGCCAGCAGCTTTAGGAGGGGCCCTGGGGAGACCCAGTACTTC
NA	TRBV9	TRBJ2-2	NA	CASSVATVTGELFF	TGTGCCAGCAGCGTAGCTACGGTCACCGGGGAGCTGTTTTTT
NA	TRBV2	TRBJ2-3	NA	CASSTGGGGIDTQYF	TGTGCCAGCAGTACAGGGGGGGGCGGAATAGATACGCAGTATTTT
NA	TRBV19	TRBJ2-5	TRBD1	CASSSPGTGGGETQYF	TGTGCCAGTAGTAGTCCCGGGACAGGGGGAGGGGAGACCCAGTACTTC
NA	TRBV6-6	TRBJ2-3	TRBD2	CASSKLAGGNIGTQYF	TGTGCCAGCAGTAAGCTAGCGGGGGGCAACATCGGTACGCAGTATTTT
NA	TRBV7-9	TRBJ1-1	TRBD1	CASSHPGQSTEAFF	TGTGCCAGCAGCCACCCGGGACAGAGCACTGAAGCTTTCTTT
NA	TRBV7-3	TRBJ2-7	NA	CASSLIRGSSYEQYF	TGTGCCAGCAGCTTAATCAGGGGAAGCTCCTACGAGCAGTACTTC
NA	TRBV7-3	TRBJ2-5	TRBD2	CASSLLAGVQETQYF	TGTGCCAGCAGCTTACTAGCGGGGGTACAAGAGACCCAGTACTTC
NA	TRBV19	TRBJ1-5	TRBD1	CASSPGTDYQPQHF	TGTGCCAGTAGTCCCGGGACAGATTATCAGCCCCAGCATTTT
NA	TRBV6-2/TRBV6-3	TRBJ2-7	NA	CASSQGNEQYF	TGTGCCAGCAGTCAGGGGAACGAGCAGTACTTC
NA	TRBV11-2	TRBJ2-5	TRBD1	CASSLDRGTGGGQETQYF	TGTGCCAGCAGCTTAGATCGCGGGACAGGGGGAGGCCAAGAGACCCAGTACTTC
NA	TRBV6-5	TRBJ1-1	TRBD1	CASTGTGTEAFF	TGTGCCAGCACGGGGACAGGGACTGAAGCTTTCTTT
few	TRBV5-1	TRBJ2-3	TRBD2	CASSLAVQRDTDTQYF	TGCGCCAGCAGCTTGGCGGTCCAGCGGGACACAGATACGCAGTATTTT
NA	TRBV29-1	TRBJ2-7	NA	CSVRSWDEQYF	TGCAGCGTTCGGAGTTGGGACGAGCAGTACTTC
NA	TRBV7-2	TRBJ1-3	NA	CASSLDYGISGNTIYF	TGTGCCAGCAGCTTAGATTACGGGATTTCTGGAAACACCATATATTTT
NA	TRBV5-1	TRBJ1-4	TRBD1	CASSQVTGNEKLFF	TGCGCCAGCAGCCAGGTGACAGGGAATGAAAAACTGTTTTTT
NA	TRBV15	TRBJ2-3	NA	CATSTADTQYF	TGTGCCACCAGCACCGCAGATACGCAGTATTTT
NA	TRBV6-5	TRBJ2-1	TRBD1	CASSFERQGENEQFF	TGTGCCAGCAGCTTTGAAAGACAGGGGGAGAATGAGCAGTTCTTC
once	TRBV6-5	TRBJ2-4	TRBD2	CASSPRFWRGNIQYF	TGTGCCAGCAGTCCTCGGTTCTGGCGGGGGAACATTCAGTACTTC
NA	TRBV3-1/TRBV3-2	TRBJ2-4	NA	CASSQGIDLNIQYF	TGTGCCAGCAGCCAAGGCATAGACTTGAACATTCAGTACTTC
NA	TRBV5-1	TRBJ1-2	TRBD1	CASSLRTGTSGYGYTF	TGCGCCAGCAGCTTGAGGACAGGGACGAGTGGCTATGGCTACACCTTC
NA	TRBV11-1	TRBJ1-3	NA	CASSPRRGNTIYF	TGTGCCAGCAGCCCTAGGAGGGGAAACACCATATATTTT
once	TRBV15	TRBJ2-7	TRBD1	CATSREGTGTYEQYF	TGTGCCACCAGCAGAGAAGGGACAGGGACCTACGAGCAGTACTTC
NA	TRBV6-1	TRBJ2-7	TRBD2	CASSESGGNYEQYF	TGTGCCAGCAGTGAATCGGGGGGGAACTACGAGCAGTACTTC
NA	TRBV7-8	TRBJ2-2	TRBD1	CASSLGQEPTGELFF	TGTGCCAGCAGCTTGGGACAGGAACCTACCGGGGAGCTGTTTTTT
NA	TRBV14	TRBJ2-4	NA	CASSQSSLLAKNIQYF	TGTGCCAGCAGCCAATCGAGTTTGTTAGCCAAAAACATTCAGTACTTC
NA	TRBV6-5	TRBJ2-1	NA	CASVVSFGTYNEQFF	TGTGCCAGCGTGGTCTCGTTCGGTACGTACAATGAGCAGTTCTTC
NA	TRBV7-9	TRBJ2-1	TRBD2	CASRSMSGGSYNEQFF	TGTGCCAGCAGATCGATGAGCGGGGGCTCCTACAATGAGCAGTTCTTC
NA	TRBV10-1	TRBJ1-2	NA	CASSEVAGGGYTF	TGCGCCAGCAGTGAGGTTGCAGGTGGTGGCTACACCTTC
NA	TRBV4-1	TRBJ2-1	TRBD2	CASSLGTSGGSWNEQFF	TGCGCCAGCAGCCTTGGGACTAGCGGGGGCTCGTGGAATGAGCAGTTCTTC
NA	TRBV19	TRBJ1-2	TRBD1	CASSIRGRGSGYTF	TGTGCCAGTAGTATCCGGGGCAGGGGGTCTGGCTACACCTTC
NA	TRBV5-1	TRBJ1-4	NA	CASSFSFRATNEKLFF	TGCGCCAGCAGCTTTAGCTTCAGGGCGACTAATGAAAAACTGTTTTTT
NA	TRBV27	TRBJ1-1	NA	CASSLFGGKGIVEAFF	TGTGCCAGCAGTTTATTTGGGGGGAAGGGTATAGTTGAAGCTTTCTTT
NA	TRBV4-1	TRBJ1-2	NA	CASSQTDSYGYTF	TGCGCCAGCAGCCAAACTGACAGCTATGGCTACACCTTC
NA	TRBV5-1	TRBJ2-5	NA	CASSSQGQETQYF	TGCGCCAGCAGCTCCCAGGGACAAGAGACCCAGTACTTC
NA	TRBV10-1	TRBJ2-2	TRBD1	CASSFTGVGELFF	TGCGCCAGCAGTTTTACAGGGGTCGGGGAGCTGTTTTTT
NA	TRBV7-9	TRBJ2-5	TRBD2	CASSSTSPGTQYF	TGTGCCAGCAGCTCGACTAGCCCAGGGACCCAGTACTTC
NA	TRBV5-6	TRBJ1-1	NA	CASSPNLGRGLGEAFF	TGTGCCAGCAGCCCGAACCTCGGGAGGGGCCTTGGTGAAGCTTTCTTT
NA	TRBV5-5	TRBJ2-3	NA	CASSFVLKTGGKFTDTQYF	TGTGCCAGCAGCTTTGTCCTTAAAACGGGGGGCAAGTTCACAGATACGCAGTATTTT
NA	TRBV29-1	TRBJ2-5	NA	CSVVEARTPQYF	TGCAGCGTTGTCGAAGCGCGTACGCCCCAGTACTTC
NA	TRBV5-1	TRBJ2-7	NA	CASSLGQASGEGYF	TGCGCCAGCAGCTTGGGACAGGCCAGTGGAGAGGGATACTTC
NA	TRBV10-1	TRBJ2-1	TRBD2	CASSDGLASYNEQFF	TGCGCCAGCAGTGACGGACTAGCCTCCTACAATGAGCAGTTCTTC
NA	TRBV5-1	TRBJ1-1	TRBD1	CASSLRTGGTEAFF	TGCGCCAGCAGCTTGCGGACAGGGGGCACTGAAGCTTTCTTT
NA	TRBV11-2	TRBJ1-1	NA	CASSLDRDFEAFF	TGTGCCAGCAGCTTAGACAGGGACTTTGAAGCTTTCTTT
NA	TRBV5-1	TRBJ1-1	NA	CASSLGDNAFF	TGCGCCAGCAGCTTGGGGGACAATGCTTTCTTT
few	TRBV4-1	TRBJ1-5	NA	CASSQAGDAKNQPQHF	TGCGCCAGCAGCCAAGCAGGTGACGCTAAGAATCAGCCCCAGCATTTT
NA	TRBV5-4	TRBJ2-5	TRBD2	CASSSGLAGRETQYF	TGTGCCAGCAGCTCGGGACTAGCGGGGCGAGAGACCCAGTACTTC
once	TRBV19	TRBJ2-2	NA	CASSIFQGLITGELFF	TGTGCCAGTAGTATCTTTCAGGGTCTCATCACCGGGGAGCTGTTTTTT
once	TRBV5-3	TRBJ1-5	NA	CATEGGQPQHF	TGTGCCACGGAAGGGGGTCAGCCCCAGCATTTT
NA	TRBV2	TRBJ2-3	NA	CASSITRGAGTDTQYF	TGTGCCAGCAGTATTACACGGGGGGCTGGCACAGATACGCAGTATTTT
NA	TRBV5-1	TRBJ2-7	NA	CASTQGYEQYF	TGCGCCAGCACTCAGGGGTACGAGCAGTACTTC
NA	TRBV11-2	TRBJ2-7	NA	CASSPSYEQYF	TGTGCCAGCAGCCCTTCCTACGAGCAGTACTTC